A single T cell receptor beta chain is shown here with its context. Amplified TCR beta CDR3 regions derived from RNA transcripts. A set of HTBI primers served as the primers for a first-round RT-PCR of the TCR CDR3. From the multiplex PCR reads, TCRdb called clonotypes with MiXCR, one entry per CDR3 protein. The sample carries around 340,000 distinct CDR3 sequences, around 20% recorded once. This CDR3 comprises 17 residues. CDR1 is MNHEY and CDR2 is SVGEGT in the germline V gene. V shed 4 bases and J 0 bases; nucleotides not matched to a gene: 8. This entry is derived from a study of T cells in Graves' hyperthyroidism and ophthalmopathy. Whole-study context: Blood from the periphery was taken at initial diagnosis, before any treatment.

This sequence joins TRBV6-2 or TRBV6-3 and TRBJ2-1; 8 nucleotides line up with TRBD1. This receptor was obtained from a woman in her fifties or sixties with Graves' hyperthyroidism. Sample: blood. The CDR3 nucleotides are TGTGCCAGCAGTTCCCCGGACAGGGTTAGCTCCTACAATGAGCAGTTCTTC. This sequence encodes CASSSPDRVSSYNEQFF.